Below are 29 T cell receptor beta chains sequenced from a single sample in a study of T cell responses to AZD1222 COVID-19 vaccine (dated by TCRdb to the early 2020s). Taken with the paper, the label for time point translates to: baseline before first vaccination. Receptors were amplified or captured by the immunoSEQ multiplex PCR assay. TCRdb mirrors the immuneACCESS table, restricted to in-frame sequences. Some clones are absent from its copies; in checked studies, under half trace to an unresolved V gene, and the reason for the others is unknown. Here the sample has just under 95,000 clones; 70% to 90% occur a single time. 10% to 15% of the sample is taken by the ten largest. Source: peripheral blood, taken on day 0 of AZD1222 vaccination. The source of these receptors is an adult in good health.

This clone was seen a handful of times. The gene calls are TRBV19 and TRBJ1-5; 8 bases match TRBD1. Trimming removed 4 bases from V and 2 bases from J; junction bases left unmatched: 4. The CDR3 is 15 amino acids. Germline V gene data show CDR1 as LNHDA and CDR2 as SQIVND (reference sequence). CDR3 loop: CASSNRGFGNQPQHF. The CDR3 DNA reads TGTGCCAGTAGTAACAGGGGGTTCGGCAATCAGCCCCAGCATTTT. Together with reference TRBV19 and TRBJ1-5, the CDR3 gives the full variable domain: DGGITQSPKYLFRKEGQNVTLSCEQNLNHDAMYWYRQDPGQGLRLIYYSQIVNDFQKGDIAEGYSVSREKKESFPLTVTSAQKNPTAFYLCASSNRGFGNQPQHFGDGTRLSIL.

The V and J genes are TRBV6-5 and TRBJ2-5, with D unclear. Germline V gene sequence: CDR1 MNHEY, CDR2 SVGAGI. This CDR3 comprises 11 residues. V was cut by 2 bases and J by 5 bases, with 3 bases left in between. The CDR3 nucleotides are TGTGCCAGCAGTTACCGGGAGACCCAGTACTTC. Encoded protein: CASSYRETQYF.

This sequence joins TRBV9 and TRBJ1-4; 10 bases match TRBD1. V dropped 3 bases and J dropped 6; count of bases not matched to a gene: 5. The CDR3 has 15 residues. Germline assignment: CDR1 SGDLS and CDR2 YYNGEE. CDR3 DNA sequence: TGTGCCAGCAGCGATACCGGGACAGGGGATGAAAAACTGTTTTTT. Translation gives CASSDTGTGDEKLFF.

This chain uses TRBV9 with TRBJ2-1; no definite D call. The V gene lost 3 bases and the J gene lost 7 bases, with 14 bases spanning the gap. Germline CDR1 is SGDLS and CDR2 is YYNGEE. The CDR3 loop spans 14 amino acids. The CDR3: CASSAGFDWNEQFF. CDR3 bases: TGTGCCAGCAGCGCCGGATTTGACTGGAATGAGCAGTTCTTC.

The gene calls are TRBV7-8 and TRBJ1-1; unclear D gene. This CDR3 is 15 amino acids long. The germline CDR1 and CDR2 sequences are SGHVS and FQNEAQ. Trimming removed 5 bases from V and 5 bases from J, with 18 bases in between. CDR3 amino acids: CASSLRLMSGTEAFF. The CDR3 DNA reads TGTGCCAGCAGCCTTCGTTTAATGTCGGGAACTGAAGCTTTCTTT.

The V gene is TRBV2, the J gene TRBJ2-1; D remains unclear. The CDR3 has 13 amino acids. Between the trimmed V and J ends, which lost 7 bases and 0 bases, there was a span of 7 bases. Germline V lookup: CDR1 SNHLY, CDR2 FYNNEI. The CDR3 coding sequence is TGTGCCAGCATTAGGGACTCCTACAATGAGCAGTTCTTC. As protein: CASIRDSYNEQFF.

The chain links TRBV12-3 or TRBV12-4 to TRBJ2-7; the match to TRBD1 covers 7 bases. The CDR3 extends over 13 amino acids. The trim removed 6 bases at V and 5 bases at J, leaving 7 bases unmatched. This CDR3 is CASRLQGMHEQYF. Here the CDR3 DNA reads TGTGCCAGCAGACTACAGGGGATGCACGAGCAGTACTTC.

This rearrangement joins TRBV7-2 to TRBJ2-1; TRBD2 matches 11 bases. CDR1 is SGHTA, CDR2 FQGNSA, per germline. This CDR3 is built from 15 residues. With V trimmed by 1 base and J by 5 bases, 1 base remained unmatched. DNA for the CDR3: TGTGCCAGCAGCTTAGAACTAGCGGGGGACAATGAGCAGTTCTTC. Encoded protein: CASSLELAGDNEQFF.

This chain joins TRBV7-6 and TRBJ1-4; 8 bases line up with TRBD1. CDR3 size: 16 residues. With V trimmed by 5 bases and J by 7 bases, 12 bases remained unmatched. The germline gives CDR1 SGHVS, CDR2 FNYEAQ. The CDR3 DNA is TGTGCCAGCAGCCAACTCCCAGGACAGGGAAGTGAAAAACTGTTTTTT. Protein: CASSQLPGQGSEKLFF.

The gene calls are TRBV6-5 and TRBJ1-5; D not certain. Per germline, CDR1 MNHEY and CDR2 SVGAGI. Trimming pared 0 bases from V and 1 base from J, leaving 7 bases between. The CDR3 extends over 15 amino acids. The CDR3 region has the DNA TGTGCCAGCAGTTACTCCGGCCAGAGCAATCAGCCCCAGCATTTT. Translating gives CASSYSGQSNQPQHF.

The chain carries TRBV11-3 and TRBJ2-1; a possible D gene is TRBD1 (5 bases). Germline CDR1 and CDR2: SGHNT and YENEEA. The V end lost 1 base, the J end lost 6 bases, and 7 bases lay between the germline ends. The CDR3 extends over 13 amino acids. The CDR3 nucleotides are TGTGCCAGCAGCTTAGGAACAGGCAATGAGCAGTTCTTC. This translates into CASSLGTGNEQFF.

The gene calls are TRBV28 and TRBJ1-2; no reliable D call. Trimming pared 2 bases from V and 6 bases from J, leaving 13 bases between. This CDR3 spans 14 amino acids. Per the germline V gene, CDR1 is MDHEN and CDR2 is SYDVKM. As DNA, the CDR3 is TGTGCCAGCAGTTTAAGAACCGAGTCGGATGGCTACACCTTC. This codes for CASSLRTESDGYTF.

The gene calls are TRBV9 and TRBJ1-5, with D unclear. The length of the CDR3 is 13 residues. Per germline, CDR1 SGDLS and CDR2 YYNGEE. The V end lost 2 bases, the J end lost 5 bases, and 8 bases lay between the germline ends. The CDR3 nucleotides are TGTGCCAGCAGCGTCAACAGTTATCAGCCCCAGCATTTT. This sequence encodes CASSVNSYQPQHF.

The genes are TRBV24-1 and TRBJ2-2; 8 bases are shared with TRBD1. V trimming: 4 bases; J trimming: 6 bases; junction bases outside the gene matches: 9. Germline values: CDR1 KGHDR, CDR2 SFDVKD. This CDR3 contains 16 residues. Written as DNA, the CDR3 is TGTGCCACCAGTGACCGACAGGGGTGGGAAGCCGGGGAGCTGTTTTTT. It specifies CATSDRQGWEAGELFF.

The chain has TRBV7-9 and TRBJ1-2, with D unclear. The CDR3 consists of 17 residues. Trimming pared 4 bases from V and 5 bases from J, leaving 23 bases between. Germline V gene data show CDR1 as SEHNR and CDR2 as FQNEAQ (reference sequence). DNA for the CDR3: TGTGCCAGCAGCTCGTCCTTGGGCGGGCCACGGGCATATGGCTACACCTTC. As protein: CASSSSLGGPRAYGYTF.

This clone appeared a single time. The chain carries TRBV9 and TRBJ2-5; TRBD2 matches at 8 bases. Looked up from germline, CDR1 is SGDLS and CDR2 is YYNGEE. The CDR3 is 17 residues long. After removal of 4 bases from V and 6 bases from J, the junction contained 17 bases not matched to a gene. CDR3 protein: CASSPSGAGVTWKTQYF. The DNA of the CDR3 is TGTGCCAGCAGCCCAAGTGGAGCGGGGGTGACCTGGAAGACCCAGTACTTC.

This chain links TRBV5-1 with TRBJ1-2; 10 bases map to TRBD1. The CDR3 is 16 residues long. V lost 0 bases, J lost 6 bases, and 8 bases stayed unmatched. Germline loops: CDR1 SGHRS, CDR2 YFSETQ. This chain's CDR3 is CASSLGQGALVDGYTF. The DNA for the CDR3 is TGCGCCAGCAGCTTGGGACAGGGGGCCTTGGTTGATGGCTACACCTTC.

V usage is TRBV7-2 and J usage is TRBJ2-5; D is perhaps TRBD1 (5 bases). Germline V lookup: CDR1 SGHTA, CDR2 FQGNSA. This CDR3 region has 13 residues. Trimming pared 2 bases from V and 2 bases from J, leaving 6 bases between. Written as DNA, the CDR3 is TGTGCCAGCAGCTTAAGGGGACAAGAGACCCAGTACTTC. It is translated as CASSLRGQETQYF.

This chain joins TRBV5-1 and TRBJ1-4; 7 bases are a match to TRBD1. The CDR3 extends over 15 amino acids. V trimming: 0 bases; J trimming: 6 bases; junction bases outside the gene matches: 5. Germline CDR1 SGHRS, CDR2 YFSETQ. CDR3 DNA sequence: TGCGCCAGCAGCTTGGAGGGACAGATGCATGAAAAACTGTTTTTT. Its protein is CASSLEGQMHEKLFF.

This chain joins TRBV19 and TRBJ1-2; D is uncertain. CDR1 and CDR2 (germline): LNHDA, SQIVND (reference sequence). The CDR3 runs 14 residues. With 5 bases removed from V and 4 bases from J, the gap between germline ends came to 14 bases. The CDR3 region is CASSAPAVGYGYTF. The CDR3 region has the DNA TGTGCCAGTAGTGCACCGGCCGTAGGCTATGGCTACACCTTC.

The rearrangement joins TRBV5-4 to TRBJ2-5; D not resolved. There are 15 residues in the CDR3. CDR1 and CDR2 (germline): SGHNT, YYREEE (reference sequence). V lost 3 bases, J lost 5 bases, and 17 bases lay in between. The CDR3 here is CASSSSPSLQETQYF. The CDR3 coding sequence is TGTGCCAGCAGCTCGTCCCCTTCCCTGCAGGAGACCCAGTACTTC.

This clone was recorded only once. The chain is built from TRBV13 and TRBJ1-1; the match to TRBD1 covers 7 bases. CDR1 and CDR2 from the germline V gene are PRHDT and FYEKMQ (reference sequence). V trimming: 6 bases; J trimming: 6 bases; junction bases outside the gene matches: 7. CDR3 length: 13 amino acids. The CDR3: CASSLDRVPEAFF. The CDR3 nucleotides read TGTGCCAGCAGTCTCGACAGGGTCCCTGAAGCTTTCTTT.

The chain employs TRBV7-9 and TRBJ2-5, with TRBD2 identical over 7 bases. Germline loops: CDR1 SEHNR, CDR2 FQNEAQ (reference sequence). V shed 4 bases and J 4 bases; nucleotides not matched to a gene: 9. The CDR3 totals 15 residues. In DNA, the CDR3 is TGTGCCAGCAGCTCAACCGCCTCGGGGGGAGAGACCCAGTACTTC. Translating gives CASSSTASGGETQYF.

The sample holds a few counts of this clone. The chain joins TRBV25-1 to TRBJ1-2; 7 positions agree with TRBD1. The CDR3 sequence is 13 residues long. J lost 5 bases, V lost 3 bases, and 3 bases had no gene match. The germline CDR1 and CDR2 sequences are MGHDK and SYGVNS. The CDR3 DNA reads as TGTGCCAGCAGTGACATGACAGGGTATGGCTACACCTTC. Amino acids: CASSDMTGYGYTF.

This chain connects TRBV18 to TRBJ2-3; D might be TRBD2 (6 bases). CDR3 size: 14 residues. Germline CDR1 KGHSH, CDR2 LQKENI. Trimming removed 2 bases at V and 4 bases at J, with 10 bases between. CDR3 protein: CASSPVGGPDTQYF. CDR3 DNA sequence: TGTGCCAGCTCACCAGTCGGGGGACCAGATACGCAGTATTTT.

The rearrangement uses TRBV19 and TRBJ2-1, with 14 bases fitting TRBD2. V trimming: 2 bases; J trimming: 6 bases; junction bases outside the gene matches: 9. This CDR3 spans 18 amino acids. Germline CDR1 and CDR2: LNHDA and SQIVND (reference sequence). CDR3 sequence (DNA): TGTGCCAGTAGTATACGACCGGGACTAGCGGGGGAGGGCAATGAGCAGTTCTTC. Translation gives CASSIRPGLAGEGNEQFF.

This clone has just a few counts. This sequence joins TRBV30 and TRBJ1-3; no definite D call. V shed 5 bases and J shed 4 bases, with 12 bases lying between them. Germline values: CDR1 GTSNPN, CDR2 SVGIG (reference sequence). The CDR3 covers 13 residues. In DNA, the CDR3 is TGTGCCTGGGCCTCCGGGATCGGAAACACCATATATTTT. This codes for CAWASGIGNTIYF.

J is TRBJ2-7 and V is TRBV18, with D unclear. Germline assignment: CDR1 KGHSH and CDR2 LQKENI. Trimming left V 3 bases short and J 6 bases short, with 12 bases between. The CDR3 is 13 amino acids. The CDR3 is CASSPGRVAEQYF. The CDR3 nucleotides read TGTGCCAGCTCACCGGGTAGGGTGGCCGAGCAGTACTTC.

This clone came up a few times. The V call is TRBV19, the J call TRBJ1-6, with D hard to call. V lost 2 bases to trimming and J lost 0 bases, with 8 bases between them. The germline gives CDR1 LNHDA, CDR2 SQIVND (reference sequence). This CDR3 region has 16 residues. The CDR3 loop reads CASSISFSSYNSPLHF. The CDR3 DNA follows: TGTGCCAGTAGTATAAGTTTCAGCTCCTATAATTCACCCCTCCACTTT.